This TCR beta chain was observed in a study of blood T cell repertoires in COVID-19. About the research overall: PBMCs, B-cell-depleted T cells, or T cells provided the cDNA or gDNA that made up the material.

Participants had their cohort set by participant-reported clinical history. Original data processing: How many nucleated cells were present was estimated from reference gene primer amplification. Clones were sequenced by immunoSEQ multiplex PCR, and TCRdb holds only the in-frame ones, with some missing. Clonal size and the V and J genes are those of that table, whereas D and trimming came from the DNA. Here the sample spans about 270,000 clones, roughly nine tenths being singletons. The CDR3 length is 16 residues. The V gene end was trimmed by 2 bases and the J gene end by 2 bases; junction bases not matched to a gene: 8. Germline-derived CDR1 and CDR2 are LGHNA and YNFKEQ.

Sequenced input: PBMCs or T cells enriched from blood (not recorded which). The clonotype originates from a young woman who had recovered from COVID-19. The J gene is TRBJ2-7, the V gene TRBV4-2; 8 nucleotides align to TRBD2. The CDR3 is CASSQYLSGGAYEQYF. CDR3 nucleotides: TGTGCCAGCAGCCAATATCTGTCCGGGGGGGCCTACGAGCAGTACTTC.